Described below is a single TCR beta chain sequence and its context. A read error may be the cause here, since a much bigger clone is one base away. These data are taken from a study of regulatory T cells in long-lasting Graves disease. The length of the CDR3 is 14 residues. Germline CDR1 and CDR2: LGHDT and YNNKEL (reference sequence). Time point in this sample: persistent/refractory GD, antithyroid drugs over 5 years with positive TRAb. With RNA extracted from PBMCs as input, the TCR library was made. Staff drew around 8.5 milliliters of peripheral blood into EDTA tubes. TCR beta libraries were built with iRepertoire HTBI primers and Arm-PCR of CDR3 regions. Source study methods: Across the samples, identification revealed roughly 56 TRBV and roughly 13 TRBJ segments. TCRdb recomputed calls from the multiplex PCR reads with MiXCR, one row per CDR3 protein. These V and J calls are TCRdb output, not the study's own analysis. The table lists about 400,000 distinct CDR3 sequences, around 20% of them singletons, with roughly 20% in the top ten.

The sample here was peripheral blood mononuclear cells (PBMCs), taken when the disease was refractory, from a patient treated with antithyroid drugs. This chain connects TRBV3-1 to TRBJ2-5; a possible D gene is TRBD2 (6 bases). The TCR sequence derives from a female donor with Graves disease. The CDR3 nucleotides read TGTGCCAGCAGCCAAGATTGGAGGGGAGAGGCCCAGTACTTC. As protein: CASSQDWRGEAQYF.